Shown below are 18 T cell receptor beta chains from a single sample sequenced in a study of blood T cell repertoires in COVID-19. Only in-frame clones appear in the TCRdb table, and some are missing; sequencing was by immunoSEQ multiplex PCR. Among roughly 280,000 clones listed, roughly nine tenths were seen once. The sample was peripheral blood. Source of these receptors: a woman aged 50 to 60 who had recovered from COVID-19.

The chain couples TRBV5-1 to TRBJ2-7; tentatively, D is TRBD2 (5 bases). The CDR3 is made up of 14 amino acids. V gave up 3 bases and J gave up 5 bases, with 15 bases separating them. Germline V gene lookup returns CDR1 SGHRS and CDR2 YFSETQ. CDR3 loop: CASSSDPTRDEQYF. The CDR3 DNA is TGCGCCAGCAGCTCCGATCCCACGAGGGACGAGCAGTACTTC.

V is TRBV27 and J is TRBJ2-4; no reliable D call. The CDR3 covers 14 residues. The germline gives CDR1 MNHEY, CDR2 SMNVEV (reference sequence). Trimming took 0 bases from V and 0 from J, leaving 3 bases between them. The CDR3 nucleotides are TGTGCCAGCAGTTTATCCGGAGCCAAAAACATTCAGTACTTC. Translated, it gives CASSLSGAKNIQYF.

Here the CDR3 reads CASSKNRGLEAFF. The CDR3 region has the DNA TGTGCCAGCAGCAAAAACAGGGGGCTTGAAGCTTTCTTT. V and J are TRBV7-2 and TRBJ1-1, with 9 bases fitting TRBD1. There are 13 residues in the CDR3. Germline trimming cut 5 bases from V and 7 bases from J; bases unmatched to any gene: 5. CDR1 is SGHTA and CDR2 is FQGNSA in the germline V gene.

The V gene is TRBV18, the J gene TRBJ1-1; D unresolved. V lost 3 bases to trimming and J lost 0 bases, with 11 bases between them. This CDR3 is built from 15 residues. Germline values: CDR1 KGHSH, CDR2 LQKENI. CDR3 sequence reads: CASSPDGILNTEAFF. The CDR3 region has the DNA TGTGCCAGCTCACCGGACGGGATTTTGAACACTGAAGCTTTCTTT. The full variable domain, its missing parts supplied by reference TRBV18 and TRBJ1-1, is NAGVMQNPRHLVRRRGQEARLRCSPMKGHSHVYWYRQLPEEGLKFMVYLQKENIIDESGMPKERFSAEFPKEGPSILRIQQVVRGDSAAYFCASSPDGILNTEAFFGQGTRLTVV.

The chain is built from TRBV5-1 and TRBJ1-1; 10 bases fit TRBD1. CDR3 size: 15 residues. Trimming removed 4 bases from V and 10 bases from J; junction bases left unmatched: 13. CDR1 is SGHRS, CDR2 YFSETQ, per germline. The chain's CDR3 is CASSPRDRGGDGAFF. The CDR3 nucleotides read TGCGCCAGCAGCCCCCGGGACAGGGGCGGCGATGGAGCTTTCTTT.

The V call is TRBV6-2 or TRBV6-3, the J call TRBJ1-5; 7 bases are shared with TRBD1. This CDR3 has 19 residues. From germline, CDR1 is MNHEY and CDR2 SVGEGT. Trimming cost V 0 bases and J 0 bases; bases outside gene matches: 11. CDR3 nucleotide sequence: TGTGCCAGCAGTTACTCCAGTGACAGGGCAGATTATAGCAATCAGCCCCAGCATTTT. This encodes CASSYSSDRADYSNQPQHF.

This clone has only one observation. The chain combines TRBV3-1 (or the pseudogene TRBV3-2) with TRBJ2-2; no firm D call. There are 14 residues in the CDR3. Germline CDR1 is LGHDT and CDR2 is YNNKEL (reference sequence). Trimming shortened V by 1 base and J by 1 base, and 4 bases separated the two germline ends. CDR3 nucleotide sequence: TGTGCCAGCAGCCAAGGGCTGAACACCGGGGAGCTGTTTTTT. Protein: CASSQGLNTGELFF.

V gene TRBV28 combines with J gene TRBJ1-2; TRBD1 might be the D (6 bases). V dropped 2 bases and J dropped 4 bases, with 8 bases sitting between them. The CDR3 is 13 residues long. Germline assignment: CDR1 MDHEN and CDR2 SYDVKM. CDR3 in DNA: TGTGCCAGCAGTTTAATGGACAGCTATGGCTACACCTTC. The encoded protein is CASSLMDSYGYTF.

The chain couples TRBV7-2 to TRBJ2-6, with D unclear. Germline V gives CDR1 SGHTA, CDR2 FQGNSA. The V and J ends lost 5 bases and 0 bases respectively, with 5 bases between them. The CDR3 is made up of 14 amino acids. This chain's CDR3 is CASSLNSGANVLTF. CDR3 coding DNA: TGTGCCAGCAGCCTTAACTCTGGGGCCAACGTCCTGACTTTC.

The chain joins TRBV7-6 to TRBJ1-1, with 7 bases aligning to TRBD1. In germline, CDR1 is SGHVS, CDR2 FNYEAQ. The CDR3 has 13 amino acids. J lost 3 bases, V lost 5 bases, and 3 bases had no gene match. The CDR3 region has the DNA TGTGCCAGCAGCGCTGACAGGGACACTGAAGCTTTCTTT. Protein sequence: CASSADRDTEAFF.

The V call is TRBV7-9, the J call TRBJ1-3, with D hard to call. V lost 7 bases and J 0 bases, leaving 16 bases between the germline ends. The CDR3 has 16 amino acids. Germline lookup yields CDR1 SEHNR and CDR2 FQNEAQ (reference sequence). The CDR3 DNA sequence: TGTGCCAGCACCCTAGCCCTAGGTAGCTCTGGAAACACCATATATTTT. Translating it yields CASTLALGSSGNTIYF. Full variable domain (remainder filled in from reference TRBV7-9 and TRBJ1-3): DTGVSQNPRHKITKRGQNVTFRCDPISEHNRLYWYRQTLGQGPEFLTYFQNEAQLEKSRLLSDRFSAERPKGSFSTLEIQRTEQGDSAMYLCASTLALGSSGNTIYFGEGSWLTVV.

The chain recombines TRBV3-1 (or the pseudogene TRBV3-2) with TRBJ1-3; D is uncertain. The V gene's germline CDR1 is LGHDT and CDR2 YNNKEL (reference sequence). The V end was cut by 1 base, the J end by 1 base, with 8 bases between. This CDR3 has 15 amino acids. Here the CDR3 DNA reads TGTGCCAGCAGCCAAGGACACCGGTCTGGAAACACCATATATTTT. Translation: CASSQGHRSGNTIYF.

CDR3 residues: CASSRDRGPVGGYTF. The CDR3 DNA follows: TGTGCCAGCAGCCGGGACAGGGGCCCCGTAGGAGGCTACACCTTC. The chain carries TRBV7-9 and TRBJ1-2, with TRBD1 identical over 10 bases. Germline-derived CDR1 and CDR2 are SEHNR and FQNEAQ (reference sequence). The CDR3 runs to 15 residues. The junction had 11 bases not matched to a gene; V was cut back by 5 bases and J by 8 bases.

This clone came up once. The chain has TRBV27 and TRBJ2-5; 9 bases match TRBD1. Germline V gives CDR1 MNHEY, CDR2 SMNVEV (reference sequence). V gave up 4 bases and J gave up 5 bases; unmatched junction bases: 11. The CDR3 is 16 amino acids. The CDR3 region is CASSSYRGRRGETQYF. The CDR3 DNA sequence: TGTGCCAGCAGTTCCTACAGGGGGCGACGGGGGGAGACCCAGTACTTC.

This chain links TRBV30 with TRBJ2-7; D is unresolved. Per germline, CDR1 GTSNPN and CDR2 SVGIG (reference sequence). V lost 0 bases to trimming and J lost 3 bases, with 9 bases between them. The CDR3 totals 13 residues. In nucleotides, the CDR3 is TGTGCCTGGAGTGTAGGCGGAATCTACGAGCAGTACTTC. Protein product: CAWSVGGIYEQYF.

CDR3: CASSYRGGRSPLHF. The DNA for the CDR3 is TGTGCCAGCAGTTACAGGGGAGGTCGTTCACCCCTCCACTTT. V usage is TRBV6-2 or TRBV6-3 and J usage is TRBJ1-6; tentative D call: TRBD1 (5 bases). Looked up from germline, CDR1 is MNHEY and CDR2 is SVGEGT. V gave up 2 bases and J gave up 9 bases, with 11 bases separating them. The CDR3 is 14 residues long.

The chain is built from TRBV28 and TRBJ2-3; tentative D call: TRBD2 (6 bases). The CDR3 extends over 13 amino acids. Germline CDR1 and CDR2: MDHEN and SYDVKM. V was clipped by 9 bases and J by 6 bases, with 16 bases between them. The CDR3 here is CASRRGGPDTQYF. Written as DNA, the CDR3 is TGTGCCAGTCGGAGGGGTGGACCCGATACGCAGTATTTT.

The chain employs TRBV20-1 and TRBJ1-2; D remains unclear. With 7 bases removed from V and 3 bases from J, the gap between germline ends came to 9 bases. The CDR3 runs to 11 residues. Per the germline V gene, CDR1 is DFQATT and CDR2 is SNEGSKA (reference sequence). This CDR3 reads CSGREDYGYTF. CDR3 in DNA: TGCAGTGGGAGGGAGGACTATGGCTACACCTTC.